This T cell receptor beta chain was captured by sequencing in a study of T cell changes during pregnancy in multiple sclerosis. This CDR3 region has 17 residues. With 4 bases removed from V and 0 bases from J, the gap between germline ends came to 16 bases. CDR1 and CDR2 (germline): SEHNR, FQNEAQ (reference sequence). Sequenced by immunoSEQ multiplex PCR; TCRdb stores in-frame clones only, minus some. The table shows around 20,000 clones, with 80% to 90% occurring only once. The sequence derives from a female donor in good health, enrolled as a control in a pregnancy study. V gene TRBV7-9 combines with J gene TRBJ1-3; unclear D gene. Sequenced here: CD8+ T cells from peripheral blood mononuclear cells, sampled after pregnancy. CDR3: CASSSDSGSSSGNTIYF. The CDR3 nucleotides are TGTGCCAGCAGCTCGGACTCGGGCTCCAGCTCTGGAAACACCATATATTTT. The variable domain in full, completed from reference TRBV7-9 and TRBJ1-3, reads DTGVSQNPRHKITKRGQNVTFRCDPISEHNRLYWYRQTLGQGPEFLTYFQNEAQLEKSRLLSDRFSAERPKGSFSTLEIQRTEQGDSAMYLCASSSDSGSSSGNTIYFGEGSWLTVV.